This is a list of T cell receptor beta chains from one sample in a study of control samples from healthy donors and cancer patients. Sequencing used immunoSEQ multiplex PCR; TCRdb keeps in-frame clones, though not all of them. Here the sample spans 150,000 to 200,000 clones, around 87% being singletons. Sequencing used blood. These TCRs come from a woman aged 45-59 years in good health. The CDR3 runs from the conserved cysteine through the conserved F or W. D genes are given only for firm matches. Expanded clones get a size class; other rows say once, few or many, or leave the size out.

>.|TRBV19|TRBD2|TRBJ2-7
CASSAGLAGGSYEQYF
TGTGCCAGTAGTGCGGGACTAGCGGGAGGTTCCTACGAGCAGTACTTC
>.|TRBV14|.|TRBJ1-1
CASSPPGHLYAFF
TGTGCCAGCAGCCCACCGGGACATCTCTATGCTTTCTTT
>.|TRBV3-1/TRBV3-2|.|TRBJ2-2
CASSQDWTGELFF
TGTGCCAGCAGCCAAGATTGGACCGGGGAGCTGTTTTTT
>.|TRBV2|TRBD1|TRBJ2-5
CASSAGTVVKTQYF
TGTGCCAGCAGCGCCGGGACAGTAGTGAAGACCCAGTACTTC
>.|TRBV6-4|.|TRBJ1-1
CASKQAAMNTEAFF
TGTGCCAGCAAACAGGCGGCTATGAACACTGAAGCTTTCTTT
>.|TRBV5-4|.|TRBJ2-7
CASSFEQPSSEQYF
TGTGCCAGCAGCTTCGAACAGCCAAGCTCCGAGCAGTACTTC
>.|TRBV3-1/TRBV3-2|TRBD2|TRBJ2-1
CASSQAGAGGNEQFF
TGTGCCAGCAGCCAAGCCGGCGCGGGAGGGAATGAGCAGTTCTTC
>.|TRBV28|.|TRBJ1-2
CASRKPQGIYGYTF
TGTGCCAGCAGAAAACCACAGGGTATCTATGGCTACACCTTC
>.|TRBV5-6|TRBD2|TRBJ2-1
CASRERGSSYNEQFF
TGTGCCAGCAGGGAGCGGGGGAGCTCCTACAATGAGCAGTTCTTC
>.|TRBV6-2/TRBV6-3|.|TRBJ2-2
CASSYLSGVAGELFF
TGTGCCAGCAGTTACCTGTCTGGGGTCGCCGGGGAGCTGTTTTTT
>.|TRBV19|.|TRBJ1-1
CASSWSGNTEAFF
TGTGCCAGTAGTTGGTCAGGGAACACTGAAGCTTTCTTT
>.|TRBV19|.|TRBJ1-4
CASSPELGSLKLFF
TGTGCCAGTAGTCCCGAGTTGGGTAGTTTAAAACTGTTTTTT
>.|TRBV7-2|.|TRBJ2-2
CASSLRDFNTGELFF
TGTGCCAGCAGCTTACGGGACTTTAACACCGGGGAGCTGTTTTTT
>few|TRBV9|TRBD1|TRBJ1-3
CASSDGTGVNTIYF
TGTGCCAGCAGCGATGGGACAGGGGTAAACACCATATATTTT
>.|TRBV6-5|.|TRBJ1-1
CASRHLGAGAFF
TGTGCCAGCAGGCATCTAGGGGCAGGGGCTTTCTTT